This T cell receptor (beta chain) was sequenced for a study of T cell repertoires in cytomegalovirus infection. Germline-derived CDR1 and CDR2 are MNHEY and SMNVEV (reference sequence). J was trimmed by 10 bases and V by 7 bases; bases with no gene match: 13. The CDR3 runs to 14 residues. TCRdb re-derived calls from the reads in MiXCR, one entry per CDR3 protein. The table shows about 230,000 distinct CDR3 sequences, with 22% occurring only once. The table lists this clonotype with a few counts. The chain is built from TRBV27 and TRBJ1-5; the match to TRBD1 covers 7 bases. The TCR sequence derives from a human donor in good health (CMV status not recorded). Some clones in this sample may be carry-over from other donors' samples. Sequenced input: CD8+ T cells from PBMCs. The CDR3 DNA reads TGTGCCAGCACCCCGGGCCAGGGGGTTTTTCCCCAGCATTTT. Translation: CASTPGQGVFPQHF.